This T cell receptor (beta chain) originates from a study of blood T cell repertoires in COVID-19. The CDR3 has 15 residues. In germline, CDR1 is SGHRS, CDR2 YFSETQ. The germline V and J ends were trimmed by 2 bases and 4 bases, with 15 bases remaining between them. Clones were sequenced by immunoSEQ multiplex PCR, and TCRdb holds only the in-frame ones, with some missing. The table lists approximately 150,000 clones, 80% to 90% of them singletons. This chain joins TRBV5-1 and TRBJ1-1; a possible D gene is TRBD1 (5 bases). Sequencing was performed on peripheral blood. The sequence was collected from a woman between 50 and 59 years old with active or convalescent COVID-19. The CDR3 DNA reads TGCGCCAGCAGCTTAAATTCAGACAGCTCCACTGAAGCTTTCTTT. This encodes CASSLNSDSSTEAFF.